This is a list of T cell receptor beta chains from one sample in a study of PD-1 blockade in classical Hodgkin lymphoma. TCRdb's copy holds only in-frame clones and misses some; the assay was immunoSEQ multiplex PCR. The sample has some 93,000 clones; 75% to 85% are singletons. The material was peripheral blood mononuclear cells (PBMCs), obtained before the fourth cycle of nivolumab. The source is a human donor with classical Hodgkin lymphoma. Each CDR3 is given with its conserved first and last residue. A D gene is named only where the DNA matches it firmly. Rows give clone size only sometimes, using once, few, many, or a class for an expanded clone.

size	D	V	J	DNA	CDR3
NA	NA	TRBV5-4	TRBJ2-7	TGTGCCAGCAGCCCCGAGGGGCACCTAGGCTTGGGCGAGCAGTACTTC	CASSPEGHLGLGEQYF
NA	TRBD2	TRBV13	TRBJ2-1	TGTGCCAGCAGCACTACTAGCGGGAGAGGGGGGGAGCAGTTCTTC	CASSTTSGRGGEQFF
NA	NA	TRBV14	TRBJ2-1	TGTGCCAGCAGCCCCTTCGACAGTATTATCAATGAGCAGTTCTTC	CASSPFDSIINEQFF
few	TRBD2	TRBV7-6	TRBJ2-1	TGTGCCAGCAGCCCCCACGGGACTAGCGGGAGTTTTGAGCAGTTCTTC	CASSPHGTSGSFEQFF
NA	NA	TRBV18	TRBJ1-3	TGTGCCAGCTCACTGCAGGGTTATGGAAACACCATATATTTT	CASSLQGYGNTIYF
few	TRBD1	TRBV30	TRBJ1-1	TGTGCCTGGGCGGGACAGATGAACACTGAAGCTTTCTTT	CAWAGQMNTEAFF
NA	NA	TRBV5-1	TRBJ1-2	TGCGCCAGCAGCTTGGAGGCAGGGCTTGGCTACACCTTC	CASSLEAGLGYTF
NA	NA	TRBV2	TRBJ2-3	TGTGCCAGCAGTGAAGGGTATGGGGACCTAAAGAGCACAGATACGCAGTATTTT	CASSEGYGDLKSTDTQYF
NA	NA	TRBV9	TRBJ2-2	TGTGCCAGCAGCGTAGCCCCCGGGGAGCTGTTTTTT	CASSVAPGELFF
NA	NA	TRBV7-9	TRBJ2-1	TGTGCCAGCAGCTTAGCGGTGGGAACCCCAACCTACAATGAGCAGTTCTTC	CASSLAVGTPTYNEQFF
once	NA	TRBV6-5	TRBJ2-3	TGTGCCAGCAGTTACTCGATGCCAGGGGCCACAGATACGCAGTATTTT	CASSYSMPGATDTQYF
NA	TRBD2	TRBV10-3	TRBJ2-3	TGTGCCATCAGCGCCACTAGCGGCACAGATACGCAGTATTTT	CAISATSGTDTQYF
NA	NA	TRBV28	TRBJ1-2	TGTGCCAGCAGTTTACGTGCCGGGACCTATGGCTACACCTTC	CASSLRAGTYGYTF
NA	NA	TRBV7-6	TRBJ1-4	TGTGCCAGCAGCCCCGACCCGGGGGAAGACCATGAAAAACTGTTTTTT	CASSPDPGEDHEKLFF
NA	TRBD2	TRBV9	TRBJ2-5	TGTGCCAGCAGCGTAGGAGGACTAGCGGGAGTATCTGAGACCCAGTACTTC	CASSVGGLAGVSETQYF